The 17 T cell receptor beta chains presented below share a single source sample, sequenced in a study of tumor-infiltrating lymphocytes in primary liver carcinoma. Without any cell sorting, about 20-31 mg of bulk tissue yielded co-extracted RNA and DNA. The researchers produced TCR beta cDNA from roughly 550 ng total RNA with a constant-region primer. Slightly modified ARM-PCR served as the procedure for the TCR beta libraries. These libraries came from three rounds of nested multiplex PCR. Investigators reported that the first two PCR rounds, at roughly 10 cycles each, used TRBV1-TRBV30 forward primers with a C-beta reverse primer. TCRdb re-called the multiplex PCR reads through MiXCR, storing one row per CDR3 protein. Of about 110,000 distinct CDR3 sequences in the sample, about 68% are singletons; the top ten hold about a tenth. Sequencing used liver tumor tissue from sampling region 1. This sample's subset: tumor region T1, superior pole. The receptors here all came from a woman aged 60-75 years with primary liver carcinoma and hepatitis B virus infection.

V and J are TRBV7-8 and TRBJ1-2, with 8 bases aligning to TRBD1. The junction had 10 bases not matched to a gene; V was cut back by 5 bases and J by 8 bases. The germline gives CDR1 SGHVS, CDR2 FQNEAQ. The CDR3 covers 14 residues. The CDR3 is CASSPPGRGQGYTF. The CDR3 DNA sequence: TGTGCCAGCAGCCCCCCGGGCAGGGGGCAAGGCTACACCTTC.

Written as DNA, the CDR3 is TGTGCCAGCAGCGCACTGGGACTTATGGAGGAGACCCAGTACTTC. It translates to CASSALGLMEETQYF. The rearrangement joins TRBV11-3 to TRBJ2-5; tentative D call: TRBD2 (6 bases). The CDR3 runs to 15 residues. Germline loops: CDR1 SGHNT, CDR2 YENEEA. Deletions cut 5 bases from V and 5 bases from J, with 18 bases between.

Comment on this clonotype: A much larger clone is a single base away; this may be a read error. The chain combines TRBV10-3 with TRBJ2-7; D is possibly TRBD1 (7 bases). Germline V CDR1 and CDR2: ENHRY, SYGVKD. This CDR3 spans 16 amino acids. The CDR3 region is CAISVLLRDRTYGQYF. Here the CDR3 DNA reads TGTGCCATCAGTGTTCTATTGCGGGACAGAACCTACGGGCAGTACTTC.

In this sample, this clonotype turned up once. A junction end diverges from the germline sequence, so it may reflect a read error. This sequence joins TRBV11-3 and TRBJ1-2; D not resolved. The CDR3 is 15 amino acids. CDR1 is SGHNT and CDR2 is YENEEA in the germline V gene. The DNA of the CDR3 is TGTACCAGCAGCTCTTCTTCAGGCTCCAACTATGGCTACACCTTC. It translates to CTSSSSSGSNYGYTF.

A note on this clonotype: A junction boundary mismatches the germline segment, possibly from a read error. The rearrangement uses TRBV7-9 and TRBJ2-5; no definite D call. Germline loops: CDR1 SEHNR, CDR2 FQNEAQ (reference sequence). The CDR3 covers 11 residues. For the CDR3, the DNA is TGTGCCAGCAGCCTTCAAGAGATCCAGTACTTC. Translated: CASSLQEIQYF.

In regard to this clonotype: Being one base from a much bigger clone, this may be a read error. This rearrangement joins TRBV5-4 to TRBJ2-1; D possibly uses TRBD1 or TRBD2 (6 bases each). The CDR3 has 18 amino acids. Germline CDR1 reads SGHNT; CDR2 reads YYREEE (reference sequence). The CDR3 here is CANSPTGQLAFSYNEQFF. CDR3 sequence (DNA): TGTGCCAACAGCCCAACAGGGCAACTAGCTTTTTCCTACAATGAGCAGTTCTTC.

Notes on this clonotype: One end of the junction varies from germline; a read error may be responsible. This sequence joins TRBV11-2 and TRBJ2-1; D is possibly TRBD2 (5 bases). The CDR3 has 16 residues. CDR1 and CDR2 (germline): SGHAT, FQNNGV. The CDR3 region is CTSSTLLASSYNEHFF. CDR3 nucleotide sequence: TGTACCAGCAGCACCCTTCTAGCCAGCTCCTACAATGAGCACTTCTTC.

This clonotype has a count of ten or more. This sequence joins TRBV11-2 and TRBJ2-2, with TRBD2 as a possible D gene (6 bases). CDR1 and CDR2 from the germline V gene are SGHAT and FQNNGV. V lost 5 bases and J 0 bases, leaving 13 bases between the germline ends. The CDR3 covers 16 residues. The DNA of the CDR3 is TGTGCCAGCAGCCGGATTAGCGGAGCGAACACCGGGGAGCTGTTTTTT. It encodes CASSRISGANTGELFF.

This clonotype occurred once. V usage is TRBV2 and J usage is TRBJ2-5; 9 bases agree with TRBD1. The CDR3 extends over 16 amino acids. The ends lost 5 bases at V and 1 base at J; junction bases unmatched: 8. The germline CDR1 and CDR2 sequences are SNHLY and FYNNEI. The CDR3 spells CASSTHRGRGQETQYF. CDR3 DNA sequence: TGTGCCAGCAGTACCCACAGGGGGCGAGGCCAAGAGACCCAGTACTTC.

A remark on this clonotype: A read error may account for a junction end that differs from germline. This sequence joins TRBV28 and TRBJ1-4; D call uncertain. The CDR3 totals 11 residues. CDR1 and CDR2 from the germline V gene are MDHEN and SYDVKM. The CDR3 loop reads CAGKKGEKLYF. CDR3 coding DNA: TGTGCCGGCAAGAAAGGAGAAAAACTGTATTTT.

V is TRBV5-4 and J is TRBJ1-1; D remains unclear. This CDR3 is built from 15 residues. The V end lost 3 bases, the J end lost 3 bases, and 15 bases lay between the germline ends. Germline V gene sequence: CDR1 SGHNT, CDR2 YYREEE (reference sequence). The CDR3 here is CASSSITLGDTEAFF. The CDR3 DNA sequence: TGTGCCAGCAGCTCTATTACTTTGGGTGACACTGAAGCTTTCTTT.

The V gene is TRBV2, the J gene TRBJ1-1; D gene unclear. This CDR3 region has 13 residues. From germline, CDR1 is SNHLY and CDR2 FYNNEI. V was shortened by 7 bases and J by 4 bases, with 13 bases between the two germline ends. The CDR3 loop is CASIQGSSTEAFF. CDR3 in DNA: TGTGCCAGCATCCAAGGGTCAAGCACTGAAGCTTTCTTT.

The table lists this clonotype with many counts. The V gene is TRBV29-1, the J gene TRBJ2-2, with TRBD2 identical over 13 bases. CDR3 length: 14 residues. Germline values: CDR1 SQVTM, CDR2 ANQGSEA. V dropped 7 bases and J dropped 7; count of bases not matched to a gene: 6. The CDR3 nucleotides read TGCAGCGCCGGGACTAGCGGGATCGACGGGGAGCTGTTTTTT. This codes for CSAGTSGIDGELFF.

Turning to this clonotype: A junction boundary mismatches the germline segment, possibly from a read error. The chain is built from TRBV11-2 and TRBJ2-3; D call uncertain. The germline CDR1 and CDR2 sequences are SGHAT and FQNNGV. This CDR3 has 13 amino acids. The CDR3 DNA reads TGTGCAGGCAGCTTAGATCGAGGAGATAGGCAGTATTTT. Translation: CAGSLDRGDRQYF.

Turning to this clonotype: At one end, the junction sequence differs from germline, possibly due to a read error. This sequence joins TRBV5-6 and TRBJ2-3; D might be TRBD1 or TRBD2, each matching 5 bases. CDR1 and CDR2 from the germline V gene are SGHDT and YYEEEE. The CDR3 loop spans 16 amino acids. The CDR3 protein is CGSSLRARGGTDTQYF. Written as DNA, the CDR3 is TGTGGCAGCAGCTTGAGAGCTCGTGGGGGAACAGATACGCAGTATTTT. Using reference TRBV5-6 and TRBJ2-3 for the parts outside the CDR3, the full variable domain is DAGVTQSPTHLIKTRGQQVTLRCSPKSGHDTVSWYQQALGQGPQFIFQYYEEEERQRGNFPDRFSGHQFPNYSSELNVNALLLGDSALYLCGSSLRARGGTDTQYFGPGTRLTVL.

In its sample, this clonotype was seen once. The rearrangement uses TRBV29-1 and TRBJ2-2; D tentatively reads TRBD1 or TRBD2 (5 bases each). Germline V gene sequence: CDR1 SQVTM, CDR2 ANQGSEA. This CDR3 spans 12 amino acids. Deletions cut 6 bases from V and 8 bases from J, with 13 bases between. CDR3 sequence: CSVTGHSGELFF. Written as DNA, the CDR3 is TGCAGCGTCACGGGGCACTCGGGGGAGCTGTTTTTT.

Comments on this clonotype: One end of the junction is discordant with germline, which a read error may explain. This chain connects TRBV10-2 to TRBJ1-1; D gene uncertain. The CDR3 is 14 amino acids. In germline, CDR1 is WSHSY, CDR2 SAAADI. For the CDR3, the DNA is TGCGCCCGCAGGTTGGGAATCATGAACACTGAAGCTTTCTTT. This translates into CARRLGIMNTEAFF.